These 9 T cell receptor beta chains came from one sample sequenced in a study of blood T cell repertoires in COVID-19 (dated by TCRdb to about 2020). Receptors were amplified or captured by the immunoSEQ multiplex PCR assay. Imported from immuneACCESS, the table was reduced by TCRdb to in-frame sequences with V and J called. These copies leave out some clones; in studies compared against another copy, an unresolved V gene accounts for under half, and the cause of the remainder is not known. The sample table lists about 140,000 clones, about 80% of them with a count of one. Of the sample, about 8% is held by the ten largest clones. The sample taken for sequencing was peripheral blood. Receptor source: a human donor in a cohort sampled during active COVID-19.

The chain uses TRBV6-4 and TRBJ2-7, with 8 bases identical to TRBD2. Per the germline V gene, CDR1 is MRHNA and CDR2 is SNTAGT. The CDR3 contains 13 residues. V gave up 0 bases and J gave up 6 bases; unmatched junction bases: 1. The CDR3 loop is CASSDSLAGEQYF. CDR3 coding DNA: TGTGCCAGCAGTGACTCTCTAGCGGGCGAGCAGTACTTC.

This clone was found a few times. The CDR3 bases are TGTGCCAGCAGACAGACAGGGGATAATCAGCCCCAGCATTTT. It is translated as CASRQTGDNQPQHF. The gene calls are TRBV25-1 and TRBJ1-5; 8 bases map to TRBD1. Trimming removed 6 bases from V and 4 bases from J; junction bases left unmatched: 5. CDR3 length: 14 residues. CDR1 is MGHDK and CDR2 is SYGVNS in the germline V gene.

The genes are TRBV5-4 and TRBJ2-7; possible D gene TRBD1, 6 bases. V was clipped by 0 bases and J by 2 bases, with 9 bases between them. Germline values: CDR1 SGHNT, CDR2 YYREEE (reference sequence). This CDR3 spans 14 amino acids. CDR3 in amino acids: CASSLAGGPYEQYF. The CDR3 DNA reads as TGTGCCAGCAGCTTGGCTGGGGGCCCCTACGAGCAGTACTTC.

The CDR3 here is CASSQSWGGQGGTGELFF. CDR3 DNA: TGTGCCAGCAGCCAAAGTTGGGGGGGACAGGGAGGCACCGGGGAGCTGTTTTTT. V and J are TRBV3-1 (or the pseudogene TRBV3-2) and TRBJ2-2; 9 bases are a match to TRBD1. This CDR3 has 18 residues. The ends lost 2 bases at V and 4 bases at J; junction bases unmatched: 11. The germline V gene has CDR1 LGHDT and CDR2 YNNKEL (reference sequence).

The V gene is TRBV7-2, the J gene TRBJ2-2; unclear D gene. V lost 1 base, J lost 5 bases, and 5 bases lay in between. Germline values: CDR1 SGHTA, CDR2 FQGNSA. This CDR3 has 13 residues. CDR3 residues: CASSLEQTGELFF. The CDR3, as DNA: TGTGCCAGCAGCTTAGAACAGACCGGGGAGCTGTTTTTT.

V and J are TRBV12-3 or TRBV12-4 and TRBJ2-7; maybe TRBD1 (5 bases). This CDR3 has 12 residues. Deletions cut 3 bases from V and 7 bases from J, with 10 bases between. The DNA for the CDR3 is TGTGCCAGCAGTTTTTGGGGCAGGGAGCAGTACTTC. Its protein product is CASSFWGREQYF.

Here the CDR3 reads CASSSKPNLPGQFSNQPQHF. For the CDR3, the DNA is TGTGCCAGCAGTTCGAAACCAAACCTACCCGGACAGTTTAGCAATCAGCCCCAGCATTTT. The chain has TRBV27 and TRBJ1-5; D might be TRBD1 (6 bases). Trimming left V 4 bases short and J 0 bases short, with 25 bases between. In germline, CDR1 is MNHEY, CDR2 SMNVEV (reference sequence). The CDR3 contains 20 residues.

This clone was counted between two and nine times. The chain is built from TRBV7-9 and TRBJ1-5; the D gene is possibly TRBD1 (6 bases). Between the trimmed V and J ends, which lost 4 bases and 2 bases, there was a span of 24 bases. Germline V gene sequence: CDR1 SEHNR, CDR2 FQNEAQ (reference sequence). There are 19 residues in the CDR3. The CDR3 is CASSCPGLEGVLGNQPQHF. The CDR3, as DNA: TGTGCCAGCAGCTGTCCCGGGCTCGAGGGGGTATTGGGCAATCAGCCCCAGCATTTT. The entire variable domain, with the rest obtained from reference TRBV7-9 and TRBJ1-5, is as follows: DTGVSQNPRHKITKRGQNVTFRCDPISEHNRLYWYRQTLGQGPEFLTYFQNEAQLEKSRLLSDRFSAERPKGSFSTLEIQRTEQGDSAMYLCASSCPGLEGVLGNQPQHFGDGTRLSIL.

The gene calls are TRBV7-2 and TRBJ1-5, with D unclear. In germline, CDR1 is SGHTA, CDR2 FQGNSA. The CDR3 sequence is 14 residues long. V lost 1 base and J 9 bases, leaving 13 bases between the germline ends. The CDR3 region is CASSLGGAMPPQHF. The CDR3 DNA reads as TGTGCCAGCAGCTTAGGGGGAGCTATGCCGCCCCAGCATTTT.